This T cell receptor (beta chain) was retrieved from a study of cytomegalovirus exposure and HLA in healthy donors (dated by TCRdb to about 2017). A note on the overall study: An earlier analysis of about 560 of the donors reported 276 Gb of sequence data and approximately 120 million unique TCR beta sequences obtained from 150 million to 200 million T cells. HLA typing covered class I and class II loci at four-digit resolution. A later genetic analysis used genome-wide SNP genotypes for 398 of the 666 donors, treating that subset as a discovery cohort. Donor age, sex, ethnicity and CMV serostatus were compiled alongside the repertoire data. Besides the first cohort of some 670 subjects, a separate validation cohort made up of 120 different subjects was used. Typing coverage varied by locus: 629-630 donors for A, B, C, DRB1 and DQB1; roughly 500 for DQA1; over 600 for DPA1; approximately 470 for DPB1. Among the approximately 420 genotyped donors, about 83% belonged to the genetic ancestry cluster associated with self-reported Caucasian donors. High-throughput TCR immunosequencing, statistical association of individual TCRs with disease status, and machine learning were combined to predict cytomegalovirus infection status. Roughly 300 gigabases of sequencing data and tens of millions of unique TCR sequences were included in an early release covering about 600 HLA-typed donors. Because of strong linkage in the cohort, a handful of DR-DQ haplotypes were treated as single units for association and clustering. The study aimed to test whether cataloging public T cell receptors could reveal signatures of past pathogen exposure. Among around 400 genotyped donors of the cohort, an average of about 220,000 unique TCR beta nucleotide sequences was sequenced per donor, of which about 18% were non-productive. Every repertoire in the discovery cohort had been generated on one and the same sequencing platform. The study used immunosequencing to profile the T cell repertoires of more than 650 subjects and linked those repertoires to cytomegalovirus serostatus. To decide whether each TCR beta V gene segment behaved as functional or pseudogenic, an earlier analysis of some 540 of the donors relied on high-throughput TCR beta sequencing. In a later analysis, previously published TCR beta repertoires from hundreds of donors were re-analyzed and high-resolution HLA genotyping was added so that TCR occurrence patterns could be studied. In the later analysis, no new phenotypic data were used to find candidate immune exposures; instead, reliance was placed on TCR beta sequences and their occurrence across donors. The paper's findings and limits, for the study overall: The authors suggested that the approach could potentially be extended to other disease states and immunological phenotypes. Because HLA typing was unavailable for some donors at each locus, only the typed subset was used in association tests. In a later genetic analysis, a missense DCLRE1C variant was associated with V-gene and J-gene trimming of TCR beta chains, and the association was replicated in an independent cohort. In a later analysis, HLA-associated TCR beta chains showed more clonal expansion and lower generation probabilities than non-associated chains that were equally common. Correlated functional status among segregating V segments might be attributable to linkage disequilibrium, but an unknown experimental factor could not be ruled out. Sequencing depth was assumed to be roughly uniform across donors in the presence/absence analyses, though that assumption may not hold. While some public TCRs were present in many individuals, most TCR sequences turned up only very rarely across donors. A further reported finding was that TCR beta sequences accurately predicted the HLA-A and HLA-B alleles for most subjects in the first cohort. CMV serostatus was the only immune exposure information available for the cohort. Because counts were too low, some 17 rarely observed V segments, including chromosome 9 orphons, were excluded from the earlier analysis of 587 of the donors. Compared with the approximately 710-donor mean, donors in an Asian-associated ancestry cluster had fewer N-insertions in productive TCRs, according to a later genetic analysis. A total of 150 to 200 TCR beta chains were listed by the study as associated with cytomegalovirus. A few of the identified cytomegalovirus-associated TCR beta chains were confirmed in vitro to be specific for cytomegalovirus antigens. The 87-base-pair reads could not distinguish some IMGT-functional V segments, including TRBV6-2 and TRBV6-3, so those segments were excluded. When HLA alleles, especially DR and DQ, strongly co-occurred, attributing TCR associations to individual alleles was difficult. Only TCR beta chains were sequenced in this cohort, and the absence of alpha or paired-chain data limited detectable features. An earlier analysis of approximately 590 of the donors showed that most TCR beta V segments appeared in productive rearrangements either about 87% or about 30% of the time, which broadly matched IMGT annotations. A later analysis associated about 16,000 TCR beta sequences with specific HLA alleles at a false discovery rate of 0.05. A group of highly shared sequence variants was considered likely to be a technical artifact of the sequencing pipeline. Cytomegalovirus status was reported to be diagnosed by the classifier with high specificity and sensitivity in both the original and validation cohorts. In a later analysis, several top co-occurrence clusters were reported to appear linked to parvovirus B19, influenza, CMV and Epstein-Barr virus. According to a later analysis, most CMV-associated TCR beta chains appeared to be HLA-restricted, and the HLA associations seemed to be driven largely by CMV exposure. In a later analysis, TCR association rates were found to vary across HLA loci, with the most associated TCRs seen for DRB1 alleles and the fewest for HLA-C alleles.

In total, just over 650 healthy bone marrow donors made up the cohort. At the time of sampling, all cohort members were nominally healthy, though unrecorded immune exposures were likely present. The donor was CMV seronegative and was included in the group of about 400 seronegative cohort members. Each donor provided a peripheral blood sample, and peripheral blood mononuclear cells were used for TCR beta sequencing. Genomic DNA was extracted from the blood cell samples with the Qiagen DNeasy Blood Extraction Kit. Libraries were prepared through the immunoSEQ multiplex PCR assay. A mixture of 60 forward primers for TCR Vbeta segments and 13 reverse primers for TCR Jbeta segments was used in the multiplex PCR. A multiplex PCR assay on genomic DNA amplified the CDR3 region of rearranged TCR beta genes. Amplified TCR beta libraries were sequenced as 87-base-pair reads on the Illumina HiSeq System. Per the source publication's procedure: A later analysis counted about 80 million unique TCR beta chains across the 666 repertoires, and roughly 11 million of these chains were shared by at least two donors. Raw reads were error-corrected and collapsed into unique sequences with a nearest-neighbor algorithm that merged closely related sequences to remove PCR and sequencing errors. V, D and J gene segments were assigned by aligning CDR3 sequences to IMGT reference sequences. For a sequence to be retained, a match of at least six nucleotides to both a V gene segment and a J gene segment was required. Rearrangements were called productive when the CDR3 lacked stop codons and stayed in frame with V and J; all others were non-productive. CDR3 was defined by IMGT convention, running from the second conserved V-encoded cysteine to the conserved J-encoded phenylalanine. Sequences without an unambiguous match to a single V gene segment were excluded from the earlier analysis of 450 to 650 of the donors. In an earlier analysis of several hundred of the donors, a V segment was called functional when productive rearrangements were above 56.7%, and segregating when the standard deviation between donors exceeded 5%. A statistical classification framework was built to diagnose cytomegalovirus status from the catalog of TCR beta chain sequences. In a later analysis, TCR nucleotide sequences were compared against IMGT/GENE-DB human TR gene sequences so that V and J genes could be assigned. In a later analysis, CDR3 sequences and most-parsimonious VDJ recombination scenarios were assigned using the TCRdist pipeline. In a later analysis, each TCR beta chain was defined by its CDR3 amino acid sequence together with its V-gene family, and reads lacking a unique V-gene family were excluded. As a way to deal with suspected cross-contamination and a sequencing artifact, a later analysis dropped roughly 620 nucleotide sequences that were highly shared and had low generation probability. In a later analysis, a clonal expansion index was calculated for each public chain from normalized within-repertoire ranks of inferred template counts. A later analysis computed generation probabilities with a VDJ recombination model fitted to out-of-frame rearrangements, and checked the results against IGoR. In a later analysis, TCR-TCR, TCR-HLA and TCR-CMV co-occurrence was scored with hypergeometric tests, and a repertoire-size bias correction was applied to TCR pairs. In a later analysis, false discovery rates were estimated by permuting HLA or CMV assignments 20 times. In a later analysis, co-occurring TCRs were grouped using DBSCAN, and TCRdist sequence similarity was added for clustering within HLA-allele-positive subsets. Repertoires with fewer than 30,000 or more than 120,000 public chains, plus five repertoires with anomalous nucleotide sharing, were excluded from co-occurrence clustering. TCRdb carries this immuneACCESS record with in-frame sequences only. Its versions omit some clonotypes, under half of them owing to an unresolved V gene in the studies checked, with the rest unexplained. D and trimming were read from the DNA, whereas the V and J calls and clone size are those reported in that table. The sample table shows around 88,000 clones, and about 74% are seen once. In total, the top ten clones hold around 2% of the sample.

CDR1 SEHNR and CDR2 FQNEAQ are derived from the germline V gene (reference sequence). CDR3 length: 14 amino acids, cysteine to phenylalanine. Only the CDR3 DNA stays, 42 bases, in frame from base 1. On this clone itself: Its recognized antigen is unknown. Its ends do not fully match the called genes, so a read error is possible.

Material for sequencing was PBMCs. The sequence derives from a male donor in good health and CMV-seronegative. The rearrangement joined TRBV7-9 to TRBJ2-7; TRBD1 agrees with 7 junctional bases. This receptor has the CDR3 CSSSSGTEGYEQYF. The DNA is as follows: TGTTCCAGCAGCTCTGGGACAGAGGGCTACGAGCAGTACTTC.